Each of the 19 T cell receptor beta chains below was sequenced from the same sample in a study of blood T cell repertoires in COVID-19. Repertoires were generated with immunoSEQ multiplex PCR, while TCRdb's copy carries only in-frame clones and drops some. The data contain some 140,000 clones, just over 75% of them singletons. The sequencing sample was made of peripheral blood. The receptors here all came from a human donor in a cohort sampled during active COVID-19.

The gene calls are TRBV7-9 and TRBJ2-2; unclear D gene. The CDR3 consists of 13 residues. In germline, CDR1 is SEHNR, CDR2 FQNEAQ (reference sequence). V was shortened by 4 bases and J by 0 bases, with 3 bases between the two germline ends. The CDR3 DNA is TGTGCCAGCAGCTCTGCGAACACCGGGGAGCTGTTTTTT. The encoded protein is CASSSANTGELFF.

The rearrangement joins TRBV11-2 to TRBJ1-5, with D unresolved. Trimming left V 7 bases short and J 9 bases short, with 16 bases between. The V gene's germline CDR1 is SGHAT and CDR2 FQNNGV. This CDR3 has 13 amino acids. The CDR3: CASNQDSWMPQHF. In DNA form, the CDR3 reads TGTGCCAGCAATCAGGACTCATGGATGCCCCAGCATTTT.

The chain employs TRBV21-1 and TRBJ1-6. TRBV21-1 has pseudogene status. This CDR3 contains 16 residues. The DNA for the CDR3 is TGTGCCAGCAGCAAAAGCGCAGCCCGGTCGAGTTCACCCCTCCACTTT. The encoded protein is CASSKSAARSSSPLHF.

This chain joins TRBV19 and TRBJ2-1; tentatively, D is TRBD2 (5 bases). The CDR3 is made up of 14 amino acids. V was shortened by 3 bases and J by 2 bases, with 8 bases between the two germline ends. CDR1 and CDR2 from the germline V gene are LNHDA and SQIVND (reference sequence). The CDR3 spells CASSIGLPYNEQFF. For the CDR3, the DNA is TGTGCCAGTAGTATTGGACTTCCCTACAATGAGCAGTTCTTC. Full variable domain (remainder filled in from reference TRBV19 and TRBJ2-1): DGGITQSPKYLFRKEGQNVTLSCEQNLNHDAMYWYRQDPGQGLRLIYYSQIVNDFQKGDIAEGYSVSREKKESFPLTVTSAQKNPTAFYLCASSIGLPYNEQFFGPGTRLTVL.

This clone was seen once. CDR3 residues: CASSFGTSGGRDTQYF. The CDR3 DNA is TGTGCCAGCAGCTTTGGGACTAGCGGGGGGCGGGATACGCAGTATTTT. The chain employs TRBV5-5 and TRBJ2-3; 15 bases map to TRBD2. This CDR3 spans 16 amino acids. After removal of 2 bases from V and 6 bases from J, the junction contained 4 bases not matched to a gene. Germline V lookup: CDR1 SGHKS, CDR2 YYEKEE (reference sequence).

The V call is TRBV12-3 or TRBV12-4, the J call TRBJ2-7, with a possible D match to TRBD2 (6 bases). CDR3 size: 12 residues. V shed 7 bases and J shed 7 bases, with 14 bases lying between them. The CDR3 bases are TGTGCCAGCAACCATGCCGGGGGTGAGCAGTACTTC. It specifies CASNHAGGEQYF.

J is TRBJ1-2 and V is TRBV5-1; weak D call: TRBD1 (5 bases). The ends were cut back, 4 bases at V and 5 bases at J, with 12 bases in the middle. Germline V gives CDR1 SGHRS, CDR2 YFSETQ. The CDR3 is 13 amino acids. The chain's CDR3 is CASSPFDRYGYTF. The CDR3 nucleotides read TGCGCCAGCAGCCCCTTCGACAGATATGGCTACACCTTC.

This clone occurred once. The CDR3 sequence is CASRQGAGNTIYF. The CDR3 bases are TGTGCCAGCCGACAGGGGGCTGGAAACACCATATATTTT. The chain carries TRBV27 and TRBJ1-3; 9 bases line up with TRBD1. The V gene's germline CDR1 is MNHEY and CDR2 SMNVEV (reference sequence). Germline trimming cut 8 bases from V and 2 bases from J; bases unmatched to any gene: 1. The CDR3 extends over 13 amino acids.

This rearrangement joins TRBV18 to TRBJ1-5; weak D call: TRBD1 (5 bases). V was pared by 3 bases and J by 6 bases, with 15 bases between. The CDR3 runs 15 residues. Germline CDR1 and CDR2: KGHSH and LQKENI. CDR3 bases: TGTGCCAGCTCACCGACCGCCAGGGCGGCTCAGCCCCAGCATTTT. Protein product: CASSPTARAAQPQHF.

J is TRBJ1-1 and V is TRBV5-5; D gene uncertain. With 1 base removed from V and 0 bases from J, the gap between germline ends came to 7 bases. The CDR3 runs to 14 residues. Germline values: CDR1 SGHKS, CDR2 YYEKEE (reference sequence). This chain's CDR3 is CASSLIRVNTEAFF. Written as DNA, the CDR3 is TGTGCCAGCAGCTTGATCCGAGTGAACACTGAAGCTTTCTTT. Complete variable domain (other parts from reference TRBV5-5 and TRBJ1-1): DAGVTQSPTHLIKTRGQQVTLRCSPISGHKSVSWYQQVLGQGPQFIFQYYEKEERGRGNFPDRFSARQFPNYSSELNVNALLLGDSALYLCASSLIRVNTEAFFGQGTRLTVV.

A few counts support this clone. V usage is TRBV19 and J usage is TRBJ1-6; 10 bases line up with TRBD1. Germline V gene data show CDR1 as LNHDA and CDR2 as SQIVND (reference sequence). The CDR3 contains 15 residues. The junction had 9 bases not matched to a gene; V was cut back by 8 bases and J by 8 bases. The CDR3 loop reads CASSLAGTGDSPLHF. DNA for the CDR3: TGTGCCAGTTCACTTGCCGGGACAGGGGATTCACCCCTCCACTTT.

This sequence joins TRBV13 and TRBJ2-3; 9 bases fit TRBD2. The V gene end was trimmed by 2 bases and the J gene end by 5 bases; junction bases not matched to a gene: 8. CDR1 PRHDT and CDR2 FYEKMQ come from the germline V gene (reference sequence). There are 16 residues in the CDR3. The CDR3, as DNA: TGTGCCAGCAGCTTATCGCGGGGGGGCTGGGTAGATACGCAGTATTTT. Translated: CASSLSRGGWVDTQYF.

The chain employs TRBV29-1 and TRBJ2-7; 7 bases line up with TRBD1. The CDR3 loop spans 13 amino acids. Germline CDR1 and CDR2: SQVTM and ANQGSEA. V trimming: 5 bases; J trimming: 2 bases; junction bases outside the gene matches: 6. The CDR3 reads CSVFSGGTYEQYF. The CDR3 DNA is TGCAGCGTTTTCTCAGGGGGTACCTACGAGCAGTACTTC.

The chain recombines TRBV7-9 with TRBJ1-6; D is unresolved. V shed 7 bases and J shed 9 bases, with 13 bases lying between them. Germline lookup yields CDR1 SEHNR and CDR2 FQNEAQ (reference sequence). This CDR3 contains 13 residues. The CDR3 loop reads CASNLMEGSPLHF. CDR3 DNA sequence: TGTGCCAGCAACCTTATGGAGGGTTCACCCCTCCACTTT.

The CDR3 region has the DNA TGTGCCAGCTCACCACGGCAACAGGGGAACACTGAAGCTTTCTTT. The encoded protein is CASSPRQQGNTEAFF. The genes are TRBV18 and TRBJ1-1; maybe TRBD1 (6 bases). Germline V gives CDR1 KGHSH, CDR2 LQKENI. The germline V and J ends were trimmed by 1 base and 1 base, with 10 bases remaining between them. The CDR3 covers 15 residues.

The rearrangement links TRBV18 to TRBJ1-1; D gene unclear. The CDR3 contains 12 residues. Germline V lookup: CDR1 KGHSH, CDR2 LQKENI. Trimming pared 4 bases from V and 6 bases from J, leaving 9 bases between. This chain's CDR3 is CASSRAGPEAFF. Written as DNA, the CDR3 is TGTGCCAGCTCACGGGCGGGTCCTGAAGCTTTCTTT.

The CDR3 region is CASADDRGKDGYTF. For the CDR3, the DNA is TGCGCCAGCGCTGACGACAGGGGAAAGGATGGCTACACCTTC. The genes are TRBV5-1 and TRBJ1-2; TRBD1 matches 8 bases. The V segment lost 7 bases and the J segment 6 bases; nucleotides outside the gene matches: 11. Germline values: CDR1 SGHRS, CDR2 YFSETQ. The CDR3 consists of 14 residues.

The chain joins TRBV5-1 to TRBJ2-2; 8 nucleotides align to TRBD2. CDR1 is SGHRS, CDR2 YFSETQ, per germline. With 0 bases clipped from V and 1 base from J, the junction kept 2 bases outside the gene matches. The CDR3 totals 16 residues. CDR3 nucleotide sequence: TGCGCCAGCAGCTTGGCGGCGGGGGGGAACACCGGGGAGCTGTTTTTT. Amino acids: CASSLAAGGNTGELFF.

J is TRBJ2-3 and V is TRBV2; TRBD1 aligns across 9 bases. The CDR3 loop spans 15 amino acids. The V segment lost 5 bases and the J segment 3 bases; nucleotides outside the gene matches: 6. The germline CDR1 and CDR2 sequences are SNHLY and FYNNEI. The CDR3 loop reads CASSYNRGQTDTQYF. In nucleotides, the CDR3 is TGTGCCAGCAGTTACAACAGGGGGCAGACAGATACGCAGTATTTT. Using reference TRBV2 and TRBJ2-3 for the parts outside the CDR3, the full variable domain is EPEVTQTPSHQVTQMGQEVILRCVPISNHLYFYWYRQILGQKVEFLVSFYNNEISEKSEIFDDQFSVERPDGSNFTLKIRSTKLEDSAMYFCASSYNRGQTDTQYFGPGTRLTVL.